The rows below give T cell receptor beta chains drawn from one sample of a study of blood T cells in healthy people across ages. TCRdb recomputed calls from the 5' RACE reads with MiXCR, one row per CDR3 protein. The data hold hundreds of thousands of distinct CDR3 sequences, with approximately 21% observed a single time. The sample taken for sequencing was blood. The origin of the receptors is a man aged 70 or older in good health. The CDR3 runs from the conserved cysteine through the conserved F or W. Fields, in order: J gene, D gene, V gene, clone size, CDR3 protein, CDR3 DNA. D genes are given only for firm matches. Some rows have no size entry. The others give once, few or many, or a class for an expanded clone.

J: TRBJ1-2
D: .
V: TRBV28
size: few
CDR3: CASSLEGVNYGYTF
DNA: TGTGCCAGCAGTTTAGAGGGGGTCAACTATGGCTACACCTTC

J: TRBJ2-3
D: .
V: TRBV29-1
size: .
CDR3: CSGLKTGTQYF
DNA: TGCAGCGGATTAAAAACAGGTACGCAGTATTTT

J: TRBJ2-5
D: .
V: TRBV27
size: few
CDR3: CASSSSGLGETQYF
DNA: .

J: TRBJ1-3
D: TRBD1
V: TRBV6-5
size: .
CDR3: CASSRDRGDTIYF
DNA: TGTGCCAGCAGCAGGGACAGGGGAGACACCATATATTTT

J: TRBJ2-1
D: .
V: TRBV24-1
size: .
CDR3: CATSASPDEQFF
DNA: TGTGCCACCAGTGCCAGTCCCGATGAGCAGTTCTTC

J: TRBJ2-7
D: .
V: TRBV7-2
size: .
CDR3: CASSLDAVLKQYF
DNA: TGTGCCAGCAGCTTAGACGCGGTCCTCAAGCAGTACTTC

J: TRBJ2-5
D: .
V: TRBV20-1
size: .
CDR3: CSARDSGAVQETQYF
DNA: TGCAGTGCTAGAGATTCCGGGGCAGTCCAAGAGACCCAGTACTTC

J: TRBJ1-1
D: .
V: TRBV18
size: .
CDR3: CASSRGRDTEAFF
DNA: TGTGCCAGCTCACGAGGACGGGACACTGAAGCTTTCTTT

J: TRBJ2-5
D: .
V: TRBV14
size: few
CDR3: CASSQRRGSGYVTQYF
DNA: TGTGCCAGCAGCCAACGACGGGGGAGCGGGTATGTGACCCAGTACTTC

J: TRBJ2-7
D: .
V: TRBV12-5
size: .
CDR3: CASGFADTSYEQYF
DNA: TGTGCTAGTGGTTTTGCGGATACCTCCTACGAGCAGTACTTC